One and the same sample provided the 8 T cell receptor beta chains below, sequenced in a study of shared clonotypes between healthy human individuals. The data were produced by immunoSEQ multiplex PCR, yet TCRdb's version contains in-frame clones alone and is incomplete. Among 2 million or so clones listed, 90% to 95% were seen once. Sequencing used naive CD4+ T cells sorted from blood. Subset indicated: CD45RA+ positively selected. These receptors originate from a man in his late teens or twenties in good health.

The gene calls are TRBV6-4 and TRBJ2-2, with 10 bases lining up with TRBD2. This CDR3 has 16 residues. From germline, CDR1 is MRHNA and CDR2 SNTAGT. V lost 7 bases and J lost 1; bases outside the gene matches: 6. CDR3 bases: TGTGCCAGCAAAGACACTAGCGGGGTGAACACCGGGGAGCTGTTTTTT. Protein sequence: CASKDTSGVNTGELFF.

The chain uses TRBV6-6 and TRBJ2-6; possible D gene TRBD1, 5 bases. The CDR3 is made up of 14 amino acids. V lost 6 bases and J lost 1, with 7 bases in between. CDR1 MNHNY and CDR2 SVGAGI come from the germline V gene (reference sequence). Written as DNA, the CDR3 is TGTGCCAGCAGAAGGGGATCTGGGGCCAACGTCCTGACTTTC. This encodes CASRRGSGANVLTF.

The J gene is TRBJ2-1, the V gene TRBV18; 10 positions agree with TRBD2. CDR1 KGHSH and CDR2 LQKENI come from the germline V gene. V gave up 6 bases and J gave up 6 bases; unmatched junction bases: 8. The CDR3 extends over 15 amino acids. The CDR3 region has the DNA TGTGCCAGCTCCCTAGTAGCGGGAGGCCCCAATGAGCAGTTCTTC. Its protein product is CASSLVAGGPNEQFF.

V and J are TRBV5-6 and TRBJ1-1; no clear D gene. Germline V gene lookup returns CDR1 SGHDT and CDR2 YYEEEE. The V end was cut by 4 bases, the J end by 9 bases, with 22 bases between. CDR3 length: 15 amino acids. CDR3 nucleotides: TGTGCCAGCAGCGCTGGGCGGTTACTTTCCCCCCAAGCTTTCTTT. Encoded protein: CASSAGRLLSPQAFF.

The chain carries TRBV25-1 and TRBJ2-4; tentative D call: TRBD2 (6 bases). The CDR3 is 16 amino acids. The V end lost 0 bases, the J end lost 1 base, and 10 bases lay between the germline ends. Germline V gene sequence: CDR1 MGHDK, CDR2 SYGVNS. Here the CDR3 DNA reads TGTGCCAGCAGTGAATATCGGGCGGGGGCCAAAAACATTCAGTACTTC. This gives the protein CASSEYRAGAKNIQYF.

The chain combines TRBV30 with TRBJ1-3, with D unresolved. The V and J ends lost 5 bases and 0 bases respectively, with 14 bases between them. This CDR3 region has 15 residues. Germline lookup yields CDR1 GTSNPN and CDR2 SVGIG (reference sequence). The CDR3 loop is CAWSGLHPSGNTIYF. The CDR3 DNA reads as TGTGCCTGGTCCGGACTCCACCCCTCTGGAAACACCATATATTTT.

Notes on this clone: Other DNA variants within this sample encode the same CDR3. The chain has TRBV30 and TRBJ1-5; TRBD1 matches 10 bases. Germline CDR1 reads GTSNPN; CDR2 reads SVGIG (reference sequence). Unmatched junction bases numbered 2, after V lost 3 bases and J lost 6 bases. The CDR3 covers 13 residues. The CDR3 DNA follows: TGTGCCTGGAGCGGACAGGGGGGTCAGCCCCAGCATTTT. This sequence encodes CAWSGQGGQPQHF. Combining the CDR3 with reference TRBV30 and TRBJ1-5 gives the whole variable domain SQTIHQWPATLVQPVGSPLSLECTVEGTSNPNLYWYRQAAGRGLQLLFYSVGIGQISSEVPQNLSASRPQDRQFILSSKKLLLSDSGFYLCAWSGQGGQPQHFGDGTRLSIL.

J is TRBJ2-7 and V is TRBV18, with 8 bases identical to TRBD2. J was trimmed by 7 bases and V by 8 bases; bases with no gene match: 16. The CDR3 is made up of 15 amino acids. CDR1 KGHSH and CDR2 LQKENI come from the germline V gene. This chain's CDR3 is CASTNLSGTFREQYF. The CDR3 nucleotides are TGTGCCAGCACCAACCTTAGCGGGACTTTTAGAGAGCAGTACTTC.